This is a list of T cell receptor beta chains from one sample in a study of PD-1 blockade in classical Hodgkin lymphoma. Sequenced by immunoSEQ multiplex PCR; TCRdb stores in-frame clones only, minus some. Of some 93,000 clones in the sample, roughly 90% were seen once. The source was peripheral blood mononuclear cells (PBMCs), collected at baseline. The receptors come from a human donor with classical Hodgkin lymphoma. Both conserved end residues are part of each CDR3. The D gene is left open where the match is weak. Where a row states a size, it is once, few, many or the class of an expanded clone; other rows omit it.

clone size: .; D gene: .; V gene: TRBV5-1; J gene: TRBJ2-7; CDR3 protein: CASSFDTVYEQYF; CDR3 DNA: TGCGCCAGCAGCTTTGACACGGTCTACGAGCAGTACTTC
clone size: .; D gene: .; V gene: TRBV27; J gene: TRBJ2-7; CDR3 protein: CASSSIAAYEQYF; CDR3 DNA: TGTGCCAGCAGTTCCATAGCTGCCTACGAGCAGTACTTC
clone size: few; D gene: .; V gene: TRBV7-9; J gene: TRBJ2-7; CDR3 protein: CASRPDSGSSYEQYF; CDR3 DNA: TGTGCCAGCAGACCCGACAGCGGTTCGTCCTACGAGCAGTACTTC
clone size: .; D gene: .; V gene: TRBV29-1; J gene: TRBJ2-1; CDR3 protein: CSVAQTYNEQFF; CDR3 DNA: TGCAGCGTTGCCCAGACCTACAATGAGCAGTTCTTC
clone size: .; D gene: TRBD2; V gene: TRBV28; J gene: TRBJ2-3; CDR3 protein: CASSSPSGGGTDTQYF; CDR3 DNA: TGTGCCAGCAGTTCCCCTAGCGGGGGCGGCACAGATACGCAGTATTTT
clone size: .; D gene: .; V gene: TRBV19; J gene: TRBJ2-3; CDR3 protein: CASSASSDLTDTQYF; CDR3 DNA: TGTGCCAGTAGTGCGTCTAGCGACCTCACAGATACGCAGTATTTT
clone size: .; D gene: TRBD1; V gene: TRBV5-1; J gene: TRBJ1-1; CDR3 protein: CASSSTGTVNTEAFF; CDR3 DNA: TGCGCCAGCAGCTCCACCGGGACAGTGAACACTGAAGCTTTCTTT
clone size: .; D gene: .; V gene: TRBV7-6; J gene: TRBJ2-5; CDR3 protein: CASSLTPQETQYF; CDR3 DNA: TGTGCCAGCAGCCTCACCCCCCAAGAGACCCAGTACTTC
clone size: .; D gene: TRBD2; V gene: TRBV28; J gene: TRBJ2-7; CDR3 protein: CASSLSRTRSGSQQYF; CDR3 DNA: TGTGCCAGCAGTTTATCCAGGACTAGAAGCGGGTCTCAGCAGTACTTC
clone size: .; D gene: .; V gene: TRBV6-5; J gene: TRBJ2-7; CDR3 protein: CASSLIGTRDYEQYF; CDR3 DNA: TGTGCCAGCAGTTTAATCGGGACACGGGACTACGAGCAGTACTTC
clone size: .; D gene: .; V gene: TRBV30; J gene: TRBJ1-6; CDR3 protein: CAWQQGLDNSPLHF; CDR3 DNA: TGTGCCTGGCAACAGGGACTTGATAATTCACCCCTCCACTTT
clone size: .; D gene: TRBD1; V gene: TRBV27; J gene: TRBJ1-5; CDR3 protein: CASSFGQGKGPQHF; CDR3 DNA: TGTGCCAGCAGTTTCGGACAGGGGAAGGGGCCCCAGCATTTT
clone size: once; D gene: .; V gene: TRBV5-1; J gene: TRBJ1-1; CDR3 protein: CASKQEGTEAFF; CDR3 DNA: TGCGCCAGCAAACAGGAGGGGACTGAAGCTTTCTTT
clone size: .; D gene: .; V gene: TRBV7-9; J gene: TRBJ2-6; CDR3 protein: CASSDLRGSGANVLTF; CDR3 DNA: TGTGCCAGCAGCGATCTTAGGGGCTCTGGGGCCAACGTCCTGACTTTC
clone size: .; D gene: .; V gene: TRBV28; J gene: TRBJ2-7; CDR3 protein: CASSLSGGWGRYEQYF; CDR3 DNA: TGTGCCAGCAGTTTATCGGGGGGCTGGGGACGATACGAGCAGTACTTC
clone size: .; D gene: TRBD2; V gene: TRBV4-1; J gene: TRBJ2-7; CDR3 protein: CASSQSSSSGRAFEQYF; CDR3 DNA: TGCGCCAGCAGCCAAAGCTCCTCTAGCGGGAGGGCCTTCGAGCAGTACTTC
clone size: .; D gene: TRBD1; V gene: TRBV7-9; J gene: TRBJ2-2; CDR3 protein: CASSFRDRGRNVGELFF; CDR3 DNA: TGTGCCAGCAGCTTCAGGGACAGGGGGCGCAATGTCGGGGAGCTGTTTTTT
clone size: .; D gene: .; V gene: TRBV10-3; J gene: TRBJ1-1; CDR3 protein: CAISKSGKRNTEAFF; CDR3 DNA: TGTGCCATCAGTAAGAGTGGGAAACGGAACACTGAAGCTTTCTTT
clone size: .; D gene: TRBD1; V gene: TRBV25-1; J gene: TRBJ2-2; CDR3 protein: CASSERTGRTGELFF; CDR3 DNA: TGTGCCAGCAGTGAACGGACAGGGCGAACCGGGGAGCTGTTTTTT
clone size: .; D gene: TRBD2; V gene: TRBV14; J gene: TRBJ2-1; CDR3 protein: CASSQGWGGRYNEQFF; CDR3 DNA: TGTGCCAGCAGCCAAGGGTGGGGCGGGAGGTACAATGAGCAGTTCTTC
clone size: .; D gene: TRBD2; V gene: TRBV29-1; J gene: TRBJ2-5; CDR3 protein: CSGQTGLAGESIETQYF; CDR3 DNA: TGCAGCGGACAAACAGGGCTAGCGGGAGAATCGATTGAGACCCAGTACTTC
clone size: .; D gene: .; V gene: TRBV5-4; J gene: TRBJ1-1; CDR3 protein: CASSFGSLVGTEAFF; CDR3 DNA: TGTGCCAGCAGCTTTGGGTCACTCGTGGGGACTGAAGCTTTCTTT
clone size: .; D gene: .; V gene: TRBV5-4; J gene: TRBJ1-1; CDR3 protein: CASSLTVNTEAFF; CDR3 DNA: TGTGCCAGCAGCTTGACAGTCAACACTGAAGCTTTCTTT
clone size: .; D gene: TRBD2; V gene: TRBV19; J gene: TRBJ2-7; CDR3 protein: CASSIMASGAYEQYF; CDR3 DNA: TGTGCCAGTAGTATAATGGCTAGCGGAGCCTACGAGCAGTACTTC
clone size: .; D gene: TRBD2; V gene: TRBV4-1; J gene: TRBJ2-3; CDR3 protein: CASSQWGTSGTDTQYF; CDR3 DNA: TGCGCCAGCAGCCAATGGGGGACTAGCGGGACAGATACGCAGTATTTT
clone size: .; D gene: .; V gene: TRBV10-3; J gene: TRBJ2-2; CDR3 protein: CAILSANTGELFF; CDR3 DNA: TGTGCCATCTTATCGGCGAACACCGGGGAGCTGTTTTTT